One and the same sample provided the 22 T cell receptor beta chains below, sequenced in a study of CD8 T cells in ankylosing spondylitis. Points from the study as a whole: A motif in TCR beta, a set of eight highly homologous variants, appeared characteristic of ankylosing spondylitis blood.

One entry per CDR3 protein results from TCRdb running MiXCR on the 5' RACE reads. The table shows about 330,000 distinct CDR3 sequences, with 7% to 9% occurring only once. No antigens are known for them. Sequenced sample: blood, either unsorted or a sorted T cell fraction (not recorded which). Receptors were obtained from a male donor with ankylosing spondylitis.

This clonotype was picked up a small number of times. The rearrangement joins TRBV6-5 to TRBJ2-1; possible D gene TRBD1, 5 bases. Per germline, CDR1 MNHEY and CDR2 SVGAGI. The CDR3 has 15 amino acids. The V end lost 2 bases, the J end lost 7 bases, and 15 bases lay between the germline ends. The CDR3 here is CASSYPGHRSNEQFF. CDR3 in DNA: TGTGCCAGCAGTTACCCCGGACACCGGTCTAATGAGCAGTTCTTC.

This clonotype showed up just a few times. The chain uses TRBV2 and TRBJ2-2, with 7 bases identical to TRBD1. The V segment lost 7 bases and the J segment 4 bases; nucleotides outside the gene matches: 6. Per germline, CDR1 SNHLY and CDR2 FYNNEI. The CDR3 spans 14 residues. CDR3 DNA: TGTGCCAGCACGCCTCGACAGGGCACCGGGGAGCTGTTTTTT. This gives the protein CASTPRQGTGELFF.

This clonotype was observed a few times. V is TRBV28 and J is TRBJ2-3; the match to TRBD2 covers 9 bases. CDR1 and CDR2 (germline): MDHEN, SYDVKM. The CDR3 extends over 16 amino acids. The trim removed 2 bases at V and 2 bases at J, leaving 5 bases unmatched. The chain's CDR3 is CASSLIGGRATDTQYF. CDR3 nucleotides: TGTGCCAGCAGTTTAATTGGCGGGAGGGCCACAGATACGCAGTATTTT.

Many counts were recorded for this clonotype. The chain combines TRBV5-1 with TRBJ2-3; possibly TRBD2 for D (6 bases). Germline-derived CDR1 and CDR2 are SGHRS and YFSETQ. V was pared by 5 bases and J by 2 bases, with 15 bases between. The CDR3 runs to 15 residues. CDR3 sequence (DNA): TGCGCCAGCAGTTCGTTCCGGGAGCACACAGATACGCAGTATTTT. Translating gives CASSSFREHTDTQYF.

This clonotype has a handful of counts. This sequence joins TRBV20-1 and TRBJ2-7, with TRBD2 matching over 11 bases. Germline V gene sequence: CDR1 DFQATT, CDR2 SNEGSKA (reference sequence). Trimming took 4 bases from V and 3 from J; bases not matched to a gene: 5. CDR3 length: 14 amino acids. The CDR3 region has the DNA TGCAGTGCTATGGGGACTAGCGGATACTACGAGCAGTACTTC. It yields the protein CSAMGTSGYYEQYF.

This clonotype was counted a few times. The chain has TRBV12-3 or TRBV12-4 and TRBJ2-7, with TRBD1 matching over 8 bases. V shed 6 bases and J 4 bases; nucleotides not matched to a gene: 5. The CDR3 loop spans 13 amino acids. The CDR3 nucleotides read TGTGCCAGCAGGTCGACAGGGGAATACGAGCAGTACTTC. Its protein product is CASRSTGEYEQYF.

This clonotype has a count of ten or more. The chain is built from TRBV24-1 and TRBJ2-5, with D possibly TRBD2 on 6 matching bases. V gave up 5 bases and J gave up 7 bases, with 19 bases separating them. The CDR3 sequence is 15 residues long. Germline V lookup: CDR1 KGHDR, CDR2 SFDVKD. The CDR3 spells CATSVQEDYYGTQYF. CDR3 sequence (DNA): TGTGCCACCAGTGTCCAAGAGGACTATTATGGGACCCAGTACTTC.

In this sample, this clonotype turned up many times. The chain is built from TRBV29-1 and TRBJ2-3; no firm D call. The CDR3 sequence is 11 residues long. V lost 8 bases to trimming and J lost 5 bases, with 11 bases between them. Germline CDR1 reads SQVTM; CDR2 reads ANQGSEA. This CDR3 reads CSPRTEDTQYF. The CDR3 bases are TGCAGCCCCCGGACCGAAGATACGCAGTATTTT.

The chain combines TRBV7-2 with TRBJ2-2; 7 positions match TRBD1. Germline lookup yields CDR1 SGHTA and CDR2 FQGNSA. V lost 5 bases and J lost 7; bases outside the gene matches: 7. The CDR3 sequence is 14 residues long. Here the CDR3 DNA reads TGTGCCAGCAGCCTGACAGGGTTAGGCGGGGAGCTGTTTTTT. This codes for CASSLTGLGGELFF.

The rearrangement joins TRBV29-1 to TRBJ2-1, with TRBD1 matching over 8 bases. The V and J ends lost 6 bases and 4 bases, in that order; junction bases with no gene match: 14. The CDR3 length is 16 residues. CDR1 is SQVTM, CDR2 ANQGSEA, per germline. CDR3 sequence: CSVNTRDRRLYNEQFF. CDR3 nucleotide sequence: TGCAGCGTCAATACCCGGGACAGGAGACTTTACAATGAGCAGTTCTTC.

The gene calls are TRBV9 and TRBJ2-1, with no clear D. Trimming pared 1 base from V and 4 bases from J, leaving 9 bases between. CDR3 size: 14 residues. Germline V lookup: CDR1 SGDLS, CDR2 YYNGEE. The CDR3 DNA sequence: TGTGCCAGCAGCGTAACTTACTCTTACAATGAGCAGTTCTTC. This translates into CASSVTYSYNEQFF.

This clonotype has a handful of counts. The chain is built from TRBV12-3 or TRBV12-4 and TRBJ2-1; 15 bases are shared with TRBD2. The CDR3 runs to 15 residues. V shed 7 bases and J 10 bases; nucleotides not matched to a gene: 8. As DNA, the CDR3 is TGTGCCAGCACAACCGGACTAGCGGGAGGGCCCGAGCAGTTCTTC. Protein sequence: CASTTGLAGGPEQFF.

This clonotype was counted a few times. V usage is TRBV15 and J usage is TRBJ2-3, with 8 positions matching TRBD2. Germline values: CDR1 LNHNV, CDR2 YYDKDF (reference sequence). The V segment lost 3 bases and the J segment 0 bases; nucleotides outside the gene matches: 14. The CDR3 consists of 19 residues. The CDR3 reads CATSRGIAGPPRSTDTQYF. The CDR3 nucleotides are TGTGCCACCAGCAGGGGGATAGCGGGACCTCCCCGGAGCACAGATACGCAGTATTTT.

V usage is TRBV7-6 and J usage is TRBJ2-3, with D hard to call. Germline V gene data show CDR1 as SGHVS and CDR2 as FNYEAQ. This CDR3 is built from 12 residues. The V and J ends lost 1 base and 4 bases respectively, with 3 bases between them. The CDR3 protein is CASSLDADTQYF. The CDR3 coding sequence is TGTGCCAGCAGCTTAGACGCAGATACGCAGTATTTT.

Note on this clonotype: A read error is likely, as this CDR3 ends without the conserved phenylalanine or tryptophan. The chain carries TRBV3-1 and TRBJ2-1; weak D call: TRBD1 (5 bases). CDR1 LGHDT and CDR2 YNNKEL come from the germline V gene (reference sequence). The CDR3 has 15 residues. With 1 base removed from V and 13 bases from J, the gap between germline ends came to 20 bases. The CDR3 is CASSQGVLGLALQFY. The CDR3 DNA reads as TGTGCCAGCAGCCAAGGCGTGCTGGGGCTCGCTCTACAGTTCTAC.

CDR3 residues: CASSQGIGELFF. The CDR3 nucleotides read TGTGCCAGCTCACAGGGGATCGGGGAGCTGTTTTTT. V gene TRBV12-3 or TRBV12-4 combines with J gene TRBJ2-2; 7 bases align to TRBD1. V dropped 8 bases and J dropped 7; count of bases not matched to a gene: 4. This CDR3 has 12 amino acids.

This clonotype was seen a few times. The chain is built from TRBV9 and TRBJ2-7; the D gene is possibly TRBD2 (5 bases). V lost 3 bases and J 3 bases, leaving 19 bases between the germline ends. Germline V lookup: CDR1 SGDLS, CDR2 YYNGEE. CDR3 length: 16 residues. This CDR3 is CASSGGEERYRYEQYF. The DNA for the CDR3 is TGTGCCAGCAGCGGGGGAGAGGAGCGGTATCGCTACGAGCAGTACTTC.

This clonotype was recorded a few times. The chain is built from TRBV7-2 and TRBJ2-7, with 9 positions matching TRBD2. J gave up 6 bases and V 2 bases, and 5 bases lay outside the gene matches. The CDR3 has 14 residues. Germline V lookup: CDR1 SGHTA, CDR2 FQGNSA. As DNA, the CDR3 is TGTGCCAGCAGCTTACTAGCGGGGCGGGGCGAGCAGTACTTC. Its translation: CASSLLAGRGEQYF.

V and J are TRBV10-3 and TRBJ2-1, with a tentative D call TRBD2 (6 bases). From germline, CDR1 is ENHRY and CDR2 SYGVKD. The CDR3 runs 18 residues. Trimming shortened V by 0 bases and J by 3 bases, and 18 bases separated the two germline ends. The CDR3 spells CAISESSLRGKDYNEQFF. CDR3 sequence (DNA): TGTGCCATCAGTGAGTCGAGTTTGCGCGGGAAGGACTACAATGAGCAGTTCTTC.

The chain has TRBV5-1 and TRBJ2-3; D may be TRBD2 (7 bases). This CDR3 has 15 residues. Germline CDR1 SGHRS, CDR2 YFSETQ. Between the trimmed V and J ends, which lost 5 bases and 3 bases, there was a span of 16 bases. CDR3 loop: CASSSQGGWTDTQYF. The CDR3 coding sequence is TGCGCCAGCAGTTCACAGGGAGGGTGGACAGATACGCAGTATTTT.

This clonotype was counted between two and nine times. The V call is TRBV28, the J call TRBJ1-2, with D maybe TRBD1 (5 bases). With 6 bases removed from V and 4 bases from J, the gap between germline ends came to 12 bases. CDR3 size: 13 residues. Germline CDR1 is MDHEN and CDR2 is SYDVKM. The CDR3, as DNA: TGTGCCAGCAGAACCCCGGGGCCCTATGGCTACACCTTC. Its translation: CASRTPGPYGYTF.

The rearrangement uses TRBV9 and TRBJ1-1; 7 bases match TRBD1. The junction had 9 bases not matched to a gene; V was cut back by 4 bases and J by 9 bases. The CDR3 consists of 13 residues. Germline V gene data show CDR1 as SGDLS and CDR2 as YYNGEE. The CDR3 DNA reads as TGTGCCAGCAGCCCGTCAGGGGGGCTCCAAGCTTTCTTT. Translating gives CASSPSGGLQAFF.